This passage covers 12 T cell receptor beta chains from one sample sequenced in a study of T cell responses to AZD1222 COVID-19 vaccine. Using immunoSEQ multiplex PCR, the repertoire was profiled, and TCRdb retains in-frame clones only, with some absent. The sample lists some 200,000 clones; approximately 91% were seen once. This material consisted of peripheral blood, taken on day 0 of AZD1222 vaccination. The receptors here all came from an adult in good health.

J is TRBJ2-7 and V is TRBV28; D might be TRBD1 or TRBD2, each matching 5 bases. V was trimmed by 3 bases and J by 4 bases, leaving 13 bases between them. Germline V gene sequence: CDR1 MDHEN, CDR2 SYDVKM. CDR3 length: 14 residues. In DNA, the CDR3 is TGTGCCAGCAGTTTCATTGGGGGAGAATACGAGCAGTACTTC. It is translated as CASSFIGGEYEQYF.

This chain uses TRBV28 with TRBJ1-3; D is unresolved. Germline CDR1 reads MDHEN; CDR2 reads SYDVKM. V was clipped by 6 bases and J by 6 bases, with 18 bases between them. The CDR3 has 15 amino acids. This CDR3 is CASSPDGVLLNTIYF. CDR3 nucleotide sequence: TGTGCCAGCAGCCCCGACGGCGTCCTCCTAAACACCATATATTTT.

This chain uses TRBV6-5 with TRBJ1-2; D perhaps matches TRBD1 (6 bases). The germline V and J ends were trimmed by 8 bases and 3 bases, with 19 bases remaining between them. The CDR3 runs 15 residues. Germline V lookup: CDR1 MNHEY, CDR2 SVGAGI. The DNA for the CDR3 is TGTGCCAGCCCCCGGGGGGGGCAGGGTGACTATGGCTACACCTTC. This gives the protein CASPRGGQGDYGYTF.

This clone appeared a single time. V and J are TRBV2 and TRBJ2-3, with 8 bases aligning to TRBD2. V lost 8 bases to trimming and J lost 6 bases; unmatched junction nucleotides: 16. From germline, CDR1 is SNHLY and CDR2 FYNNEI. The CDR3 runs to 16 residues. CDR3: CASSASGGGVSDTQYF. The CDR3 region has the DNA TGTGCCAGCTCGGCCTCGGGGGGGGGAGTCTCGGATACGCAGTATTTT.

The V call is TRBV19, the J call TRBJ1-1, with 8 bases aligning to TRBD1. The V gene end was trimmed by 6 bases and the J gene end by 3 bases; junction bases not matched to a gene: 9. The CDR3 is made up of 15 amino acids. CDR1 and CDR2 from the germline V gene are LNHDA and SQIVND (reference sequence). Here the CDR3 DNA reads TGTGCCAGTAGGGACACAGGGGGGGCGGACACTGAAGCTTTCTTT. Its protein product is CASRDTGGADTEAFF.

The rearrangement joins TRBV11-2 to TRBJ2-2; no definite D call. The CDR3 has 12 amino acids. Trimming left V 7 bases short and J 7 bases short, with 10 bases between. Germline values: CDR1 SGHAT, CDR2 FQNNGV. This chain's CDR3 is CASNRWGGELFF. The CDR3, as DNA: TGTGCCAGCAACCGCTGGGGCGGGGAGCTGTTTTTT. The entire variable domain, with the rest obtained from reference TRBV11-2 and TRBJ2-2, is as follows: EAGVAQSPRYKIIEKRQSVAFWCNPISGHATLYWYQQILGQGPKLLIQFQNNGVVDDSQLPKDRFSAERLKGVDSTLKIQPAKLEDSAVYLCASNRWGGELFFGEGSRLTVL.

The V gene is TRBV6-5, the J gene TRBJ2-2, with D possibly matching TRBD2 (5 bases). Germline V gene lookup returns CDR1 MNHEY and CDR2 SVGAGI. The CDR3 extends over 13 amino acids. Deletions cut 5 bases from V and 6 bases from J, with 10 bases between. The CDR3 DNA is TGTGCCAGCAGTCAAACTAGTCCCGGGGAGCTGTTTTTT. Amino acids: CASSQTSPGELFF.

The rearrangement uses TRBV19 and TRBJ1-1, with a weak D call TRBD1 (5 bases). The CDR3 consists of 13 residues. CDR1 and CDR2 from the germline V gene are LNHDA and SQIVND (reference sequence). V lost 5 bases and J lost 4, with 11 bases in between. CDR3 residues: CASSWGEGTEAFF. In DNA form, the CDR3 reads TGTGCCAGTAGTTGGGGGGAAGGCACTGAAGCTTTCTTT.

This sequence joins TRBV6-2 or TRBV6-3 and TRBJ2-5; tentative D call: TRBD2 (6 bases). The V end lost 2 bases, the J end lost 4 bases, and 20 bases lay between the germline ends. This CDR3 spans 17 amino acids. Germline-derived CDR1 and CDR2 are MNHEY and SVGEGT. CDR3 coding DNA: TGTGCCAGCAGTTACATCCCTCAGGAGGGGCTCATAGAGACCCAGTACTTC. Its protein is CASSYIPQEGLIETQYF.

This chain connects TRBV3-1 (or the pseudogene TRBV3-2) to TRBJ2-1, with unresolved D. The germline V and J ends were trimmed by 1 base and 4 bases, with 8 bases remaining between them. Germline V gives CDR1 LGHDT, CDR2 YNNKEL (reference sequence). CDR3 length equals 14 residues. The DNA for the CDR3 is TGTGCCAGCAGCCAAGTATTTCTGTACAATGAGCAGTTCTTC. This translates into CASSQVFLYNEQFF.

The V and J genes are TRBV5-1 and TRBJ2-2; TRBD1 is a possible D gene (6 bases). This CDR3 has 16 residues. Per the germline V gene, CDR1 is SGHRS and CDR2 is YFSETQ. V lost 3 bases to trimming and J lost 0 bases, with 12 bases between them. CDR3 loop: CASSWTGHANTGELFF. The CDR3 nucleotides read TGCGCCAGCAGCTGGACGGGACACGCGAACACCGGGGAGCTGTTTTTT.

The V call is TRBV7-9, the J call TRBJ2-2; 9 nucleotides match TRBD2. Germline CDR1 SEHNR, CDR2 FQNEAQ (reference sequence). V lost 3 bases, J lost 6 bases, and 11 bases stayed unmatched. This CDR3 comprises 17 residues. The CDR3 sequence: CASSFSSIAGGPGELFF. In DNA form, the CDR3 reads TGTGCCAGCAGCTTTTCATCTATCGCGGGGGGGCCCGGGGAGCTGTTTTTT.